This is a list of T cell receptor beta chains from one sample in a study of blood T cells in healthy people across ages. In TCRdb, the 5' RACE reads were re-called with MiXCR into one record per CDR3 protein. This sample yields around 620,000 distinct CDR3 sequences, of which 27% are seen a single time; 15% to 20% belongs to the top ten. Material for sequencing was blood. The receptors here all came from a woman aged 70-85 years in good health. CDR3s include the opening cysteine and the closing phenylalanine or tryptophan. The order of the fields is J gene, CDR3 length, D gene, V gene, clone size, CDR3 protein, CDR3 DNA. The D gene is left open where the match is weak. Expanded clones get a size class; other rows say once, few or many, or leave the size out.

TRBJ2-7 | 13 | NA | TRBV28 | few | CASRPPTSYEQYF | TGTGCCAGCAGGCCCCCGACGTCCTACGAGCAGTACTTC
TRBJ2-1 | 15 | NA | TRBV5-1 | NA | CASSWGGQIYNEQLF | TGCGCCAGCAGCTGGGGGGGACAGATCTACAATGAGCAGCTCTTC
TRBJ1-1 | 14 | TRBD1 | TRBV29-1 | NA | CSVDRGQVNTEAFF | TGCAGCGTGGACAGGGGGCAGGTGAACACTGAAGCTTTCTTT
TRBJ2-2 | 14 | NA | TRBV5-1 | NA | CASSLGPPTGELFF | TGCGCCAGCAGCTTGGGTCCCCCCACCGGGGAGCTGTTTTTT
TRBJ2-3 | 15 | NA | TRBV4-1 | few | CASSQELNTPDTQYF | TGCGCCAGCAGCCAAGAATTAAACACCCCAGATACGCAGTATTTT
TRBJ1-4 | 15 | NA | TRBV7-9 | NA | CASSLHSGTNEKLFF | TGTGCCAGCAGCCTCCACAGCGGGACTAATGAAAAACTGTTTTTT
TRBJ1-4 | 14 | NA | TRBV9 | NA | CASSPQVAGEKLFF | TGTGCCAGCAGCCCACAGGTGGCAGGGGAAAAACTGTTTTTT
TRBJ2-3 | 14 | NA | TRBV7-2 | NA | CASSLRSAGDTQYF | TGTGCCAGCAGCTTAAGGTCAGCGGGCGATACGCAGTATTTT
TRBJ2-5 | 15 | NA | TRBV11-2 | NA | CASSSLKRARETQYF | TGTGCCAGCAGCTCCCTCAAGAGGGCACGGGAGACCCAGTACTTC
TRBJ2-1 | 14 | TRBD2 | TRBV5-1 | NA | CASSLVGGGGEQFF | TGCGCCAGCAGCTTGGTTGGCGGGGGGGGTGAGCAGTTCTTC
TRBJ2-1 | 12 | NA | TRBV15 | NA | CATSRATGEQFF | TGTGCCACCAGCAGAGCCACAGGGGAGCAGTTCTTC
TRBJ1-4 | 16 | NA | TRBV5-1 | NA | CASRSYRGKDGEKLFF | TGCGCCAGCAGATCCTATCGGGGGAAGGACGGTGAAAAACTGTTTTTT
TRBJ1-6 | 15 | NA | TRBV20-1 | NA | CSAAGEARYNSPLHF | TGCAGTGCAGCAGGGGAGGCCCGCTATAATTCACCCCTCCACTTT
TRBJ2-3 | 12 | NA | TRBV2 | NA | CASSGTSDTQYF | TGTGCCAGCAGTGGGACATCAGATACGCAGTATTTT
TRBJ1-4 | 15 | NA | TRBV20-1 | few | CSARVSRGGYEKLFF | TGCAGTGCTAGGGTGTCCCGGGGCGGCTATGAAAAACTGTTTTTT
TRBJ1-2 | 15 | NA | TRBV12-5 | few | CASGFSGPATYGYTF | TGTGCTAGTGGTTTCTCCGGGCCAGCTACCTATGGCTACACCTTC
TRBJ2-7 | 15 | TRBD2 | TRBV2 | few | CASRPLLAGDSEQYF | TGTGCCAGCAGGCCTTTACTAGCGGGGGATTCCGAGCAGTACTTC
TRBJ2-5 | 14 | NA | TRBV20-1 | NA | CSAVSGTKRETQYF | TGCAGTGCTGTTTCCGGGACGAAAAGGGAGACCCAGTACTTC
TRBJ1-3 | 15 | NA | TRBV7-8 | few | CASSSPGAGGNTIYF | TGTGCCAGCAGCTCGCCAGGGGCTGGCGGAAACACCATATATTTT
TRBJ1-1 | 14 | NA | TRBV12-3/TRBV12-4 | NA | CASSWGKVNTEAFF | TGTGCCAGTAGTTGGGGAAAGGTGAACACTGAAGCCTTCTTT
TRBJ2-1 | 12 | NA | TRBV7-8 | few | CASSPELIREFF | TGTGCCAGCAGCCCCGAATTAATCCGGGAGTTCTTC
TRBJ2-5 | 13 | TRBD2 | TRBV11-2 | NA | CASSREGVETQYF | TGTGCCAGCAGCCGGGAGGGGGTAGAGACCCAGTACTTC
TRBJ2-5 | 14 | TRBD1 | TRBV2 | few | CASIPTGGQETQYF | TGTGCCAGCATTCCCACAGGGGGCCAAGAGACCCAGTACTTC
TRBJ2-5 | 16 | NA | TRBV6-5 | NA | CASSYSRWAAQETQYF | TGTGCCAGCAGTTACTCGAGGTGGGCAGCCCAAGAGACCCAGTACTTC
TRBJ2-7 | 14 | NA | TRBV11-3 | NA | CASASALPTSEQYF | TGTGCCAGCGCCTCGGCCCTTCCAACCTCCGAGCAGTACTTC
TRBJ2-5 | 15 | NA | TRBV14 | NA | CASSQGLASSETQYF | TGTGCCAGCAGCCAAGGGTTAGCGAGTTCGGAGACCCAGTACTTC